A selection of T cell receptor beta chains follows, all from one sample in a study of T cells after yellow fever vaccination. MiXCR, applied by TCRdb to the 5' RACE reads, yields one record per CDR3 protein. The sample gives about 630,000 distinct CDR3 sequences, 10% to 15% of which show up once; about 15% is in the top ten. Sample: PBMCs, taken on the day of the yellow fever booster vaccination. All receptors derive from a man aged 30 to 45 who received the YFV17D yellow fever vaccine. CDR3s include the opening cysteine and the closing phenylalanine or tryptophan. A D gene is named only where the DNA matches it firmly. The size of a clone is reported for some rows only, either as once, few or many, or as a class for expanded clones.

TRBV20-1,TRBJ1-1,few,14,-,CSASSRGVNTEAFF,TGCAGTGCTAGTTCCAGGGGAGTGAACACTGAAGCTTTCTTT
TRBV11-2,TRBJ2-7,few,16,-,CASSSTPGSQIYEQYF,TGTGCCAGCAGCTCCACACCCGGGTCACAAATTTACGAGCAGTACTTC
TRBV20-1,TRBJ1-1,few,14,TRBD1,CSARDRGPDTEAFF,TGCAGTGCTAGAGACAGGGGGCCCGACACTGAAGCTTTCTTT
TRBV29-1,TRBJ1-5,-,14,TRBD1,CSVATGANNQPQHF,TGCAGCGTTGCGACAGGGGCGAACAATCAGCCCCAGCATTTT
TRBV7-2,TRBJ2-1,few,15,-,CASSLVHHPDNEQFF,TGTGCCAGCAGCTTAGTCCACCACCCGGACAATGAGCAGTTCTTC
TRBV6-2/TRBV6-3,TRBJ2-1,once,15,TRBD2,CASRETSGIGNEQFF,TGTGCCAGCAGAGAGACTAGCGGGATAGGGAATGAGCAGTTCTTC
TRBV5-4,TRBJ2-5,-,16,TRBD2,CASSIGLAGPAVSQYF,TGTGCCAGCAGCATCGGACTAGCGGGACCGGCTGTTTCCCAGTACTTC
TRBV6-4,TRBJ2-3,-,13,-,CARRAGSTDTQYF,TGTGCCAGGAGGGCGGGTAGCACAGATACGCAGTATTTT
TRBV9,TRBJ2-1,-,15,TRBD1,CASSSRTGDGNEQFF,TGTGCCAGCAGCAGCCGGACAGGGGACGGGAATGAGCAGTTCTTC
TRBV20-1,TRBJ2-1,few,18,TRBD2,CSAGLAGVFRGSYNEQFF,TGCAGTGCAGGACTAGCGGGAGTTTTTAGGGGCTCCTACAATGAGCAGTTCTTC
TRBV12-3/TRBV12-4,TRBJ1-2,-,13,TRBD1,CASSLPTGEGYTF,TGTGCCAGCAGTTTACCGACAGGGGAAGGCTACACCTTC
TRBV24-1,TRBJ2-3,-,13,TRBD2,CATSAAGADTQYF,TGTGCCACCAGTGCAGCGGGAGCCGATACGCAGTATTTT
TRBV2,TRBJ2-2,-,16,-,CASSEMGGRNTGELFF,TGTGCCAGCAGTGAAATGGGGGGCCGGAACACCGGGGAGCTGTTTTTT
TRBV6-2/TRBV6-3,TRBJ2-7,-,15,TRBD2,CASRRGLAGSYEQYF,TGTGCCAGCAGGAGGGGACTAGCGGGATCCTACGAGCAGTACTTC
TRBV20-1,TRBJ2-7,few,16,TRBD2,CSARAPRPSGSYEQYF,TGCAGTGCTAGAGCCCCTCGGCCTAGCGGGAGTTACGAGCAGTACTTC
TRBV29-1,TRBJ2-5,few,11,-,CSVRGRETQYF,TGCAGCGTTCGGGGAAGGGAGACCCAGTACTTC
TRBV7-2,TRBJ2-6,many,14,-,CASKSGAGANVLTF,TGTGCCAGCAAGTCGGGGGCTGGGGCCAACGTCCTGACTTTC
TRBV20-1,TRBJ2-2,-,14,TRBD2,CSARPGLASGELFF,TGCAGTGCTAGGCCGGGACTAGCAAGCGGGGAGCTGTTTTTT
TRBV18,TRBJ2-7,-,15,-,CASSPPVREGNEQYF,TGTGCCAGCTCACCACCGGTAAGAGAGGGAAACGAGCAGTACTTC
TRBV9,TRBJ2-2,-,16,-,CASSVGTRKNTGELFF,TGTGCCAGCAGCGTTGGGACACGTAAAAACACCGGGGAGCTGTTTTTT
TRBV7-2,TRBJ2-7,many,15,-,CASSLSGRSSYEQYF,TGTGCCAGCAGCTTAAGCGGTCGAAGCTCCTACGAGCAGTACTTC
TRBV11-2,TRBJ2-7,few,15,-,CASSRGERGSYEQYF,TGTGCCAGCAGCCGCGGGGAGAGGGGTTCCTACGAGCAGTACTTC
TRBV28,TRBJ2-7,-,14,-,CASSLIDRRYEQYF,TGTGCCAGCAGTTTAATAGACAGGCGATACGAGCAGTACTTC
TRBV20-1,TRBJ2-3,few,15,TRBD1,CRVSQGEPSTDTQYF,TGCAGAGTTTCACAGGGGGAGCCTAGCACAGATACGCAGTATTTT
TRBV6-5,TRBJ1-1,-,16,-,CASTSPGGHSFTEAFF,TGTGCCAGCACGTCCCCGGGGGGCCACAGTTTCACTGAAGCTTTCTTT
TRBV7-2,TRBJ2-5,many,14,TRBD2,CASSLAGGAETQYF,TGTGCCAGCAGCTTGGCGGGAGGGGCAGAGACCCAGTACTTC
TRBV2,TRBJ1-2,few,12,-,CAGEDVNYGYTF,TGTGCCGGGGAGGACGTAAACTATGGCTACACCTTC
TRBV3-1,TRBJ1-5,-,18,TRBD1,CAFSSPPGTDYSNQPQHF,TGTGCCTTCAGTTCTCCCCCCGGGACAGATTATAGCAATCAGCCCCAGCATTTT
TRBV5-1,TRBJ2-3,-,18,-,CASSLPTSVVDNTDTQYF,TGCGCCAGCAGCTTGCCCACCTCGGTCGTCGACAACACAGATACGCAGTATTTT
TRBV5-5,TRBJ1-1,-,14,TRBD1,CASSGGTENTEAFF,TGTGCCAGCAGCGGCGGGACAGAGAACACTGAAGCTTTCTTT
TRBV9,TRBJ2-1,-,17,TRBD2,CASSPTMTSGSYNEQFF,TGTGCCAGCAGCCCAACCATGACTAGCGGGAGCTACAATGAGCAGTTCTTC
TRBV7-8,TRBJ2-7,many,17,TRBD2,CASSLRLAGATAGEQYF,TGTGCCAGCAGCTTACGTCTAGCGGGAGCAACGGCGGGGGAGCAGTACTTC
TRBV2,TRBJ1-1,-,15,-,CASSPGTPWNTEAFF,TGTGCCAGCAGTCCAGGGACCCCCTGGAACACTGAAGCTTTCTTT
TRBV10-2,TRBJ2-7,few,18,-,CASSESSPAEELSDEQYF,TGCGCCAGCAGTGAGTCGAGCCCAGCGGAGGAGCTCTCCGACGAGCAGTACTTC
TRBV20-1,TRBJ1-4,few,13,-,CSARVRQNEKLFF,TGCAGTGCTAGAGTCCGACAGAATGAAAAACTGTTTTTT
TRBV11-1,TRBJ1-4,-,20,TRBD1,CASSLRDRGPLTSTNEKLFF,TGTGCCAGCAGCCTAAGGGACAGGGGGCCGTTGACGTCAACTAATGAAAAACTGTTTTTT
TRBV20-1,TRBJ2-7,-,12,-,CSAPARANEQYF,TGCAGTGCTCCGGCCCGAGCCAACGAGCAGTACTTC
TRBV27,TRBJ2-3,-,12,TRBD2,CASGLARGTQYF,TGTGCCAGCGGACTAGCTCGGGGTACGCAGTATTTT
TRBV5-1,TRBJ2-1,few,14,-,CASSLAPGNHEQFF,TGCGCCAGCAGCTTGGCCCCAGGGAATCATGAGCAGTTCTTC
TRBV4-3,TRBJ2-1,-,17,-,CASSQDLGTYYYNEQFF,TGCGCCAGCAGCCAAGATCTCGGGACCTACTACTACAATGAGCAGTTCTTC
TRBV3-1,TRBJ1-5,-,15,-,CASKAPGHQHQPQHF,TGTGCCAGCAAGGCCCCAGGACACCAGCATCAGCCCCAGCATTTT
TRBV7-6,TRBJ2-2,many,16,-,CASSFQLTANTGELFF,TGTGCCAGCAGCTTCCAGCTCACAGCGAACACCGGGGAGCTGTTTTTT
TRBV7-2,TRBJ2-7,-,14,-,CASTSNRATYEQYF,TGTGCCAGCACCTCGAATCGTGCCACCTACGAGCAGTACTTC
TRBV5-4,TRBJ2-1,-,13,-,CASSAGSADEQFF,TGTGCCAGCAGCGCGGGGTCAGCTGATGAGCAGTTCTTC
TRBV15,TRBJ2-5,-,12,-,CATSRMQETQYF,TGTGCCACCAGCAGAATGCAAGAGACCCAGTACTTC
TRBV28,TRBJ1-2,many,15,-,CASSSGADSNYGYTF,TGTGCCAGCAGCTCGGGGGCGGACTCAAACTATGGCTACACCTTC
TRBV9,TRBJ2-1,-,13,-,CASSVKGRHEQFF,TGTGCCAGCAGCGTTAAGGGGCGGCATGAGCAGTTCTTC
TRBV7-3,TRBJ2-5,-,14,-,CASSLRPQAETQYF,TGTGCCAGCAGCTTACGGCCCCAGGCGGAGACCCAGTACTTC
TRBV20-1,TRBJ2-1,few,14,-,CSATRTTIYNEQFF,TGCAGTGCTACCAGGACGACTATCTACAATGAGCAGTTCTTC
TRBV3-1,TRBJ2-3,many,17,-,CASSPGRTTFSTDTQYF,TGTGCCAGCAGCCCGGGACGTACTACGTTTTCCACAGATACGCAGTATTTT
TRBV28,TRBJ2-2,few,16,-,CASRIPRAGNTGELFF,TGTGCCAGCAGAATCCCGCGCGCAGGCAACACCGGGGAGCTGTTTTTT
TRBV7-9,TRBJ2-1,-,15,-,CASSLAGLLTYSKFF,TGTGCCAGCAGCTTAGCAGGTTTACTGACGTACTCTAAGTTCTTC
TRBV20-1,TRBJ2-7,-,12,TRBD1,CSALRDRYEQYF,TGCAGTGCTCTCCGGGACAGATACGAGCAGTACTTC
TRBV9,TRBJ2-3,few,14,TRBD2,CASSVAGVADTQYF,TGTGCCAGCAGCGTGGCGGGAGTAGCAGATACGCAGTATTTT
TRBV7-7,TRBJ2-5,few,16,-,CASSPLGFQSQETQYF,TGTGCCAGCAGCCCTTTAGGTTTTCAATCCCAAGAGACCCAGTACTTC
TRBV29-1,TRBJ2-7,few,14,TRBD1,CSVIRQGPSYEQYF,TGCAGCGTCATTCGACAGGGGCCCTCCTACGAGCAGTACTTC
TRBV5-1,TRBJ2-3,many,15,-,CASSLVKGSTDTQYF,TGCGCCAGCAGCTTGGTTAAGGGAAGCACAGATACGCAGTATTTT
TRBV7-8,TRBJ1-2,many,15,TRBD1,CASSMRQGARHGYTF,TGTGCCAGCAGCATGAGACAGGGTGCTAGGCATGGCTACACCTTC
TRBV20-1,TRBJ2-3,few,15,TRBD2,CSARDIAGPPDTQYF,TGCAGTGCTAGAGATATAGCGGGGCCCCCGGATACGCAGTATTTT